What follows describes a single T cell receptor (beta chain). Antigen: not known. TCRdb re-analysed the 5' RACE reads in MiXCR, keeping a single row per CDR3 protein. Here the sample spans 550,000 or so distinct CDR3 sequences, 15% to 20% being singletons. The sample originates from a study of T cells after yellow fever vaccination. The study, taken as a whole, reports: The secondary response showed a weaker magnitude and a faster peak, day 5 versus 15.

The starting material was PBMCs, obtained 15 days after the yellow fever booster vaccination. The receptor was isolated from a man aged 25 to 45 who received the YFV17D yellow fever vaccine.

The CDR3, as DNA: TGTGCCAGCAGCGCAGGGGGCAACACCGGGGAGCTGTTTTTT. This codes for CASSAGGNTGELFF. The chain combines TRBV7-9 with TRBJ2-2, with TRBD1 identical over 8 bases. Germline trimming cut 5 bases from V and 2 bases from J; bases unmatched to any gene: 1. The CDR3 has 14 residues. Germline CDR1 and CDR2: SEHNR and FQNEAQ (reference sequence). The complete variable domain, with remaining parts taken from reference TRBV7-9 and TRBJ2-2, reads DTGVSQNPRHKITKRGQNVTFRCDPISEHNRLYWYRQTLGQGPEFLTYFQNEAQLEKSRLLSDRFSAERPKGSFSTLEIQRTEQGDSAMYLCASSAGGNTGELFFGEGSRLTVL.